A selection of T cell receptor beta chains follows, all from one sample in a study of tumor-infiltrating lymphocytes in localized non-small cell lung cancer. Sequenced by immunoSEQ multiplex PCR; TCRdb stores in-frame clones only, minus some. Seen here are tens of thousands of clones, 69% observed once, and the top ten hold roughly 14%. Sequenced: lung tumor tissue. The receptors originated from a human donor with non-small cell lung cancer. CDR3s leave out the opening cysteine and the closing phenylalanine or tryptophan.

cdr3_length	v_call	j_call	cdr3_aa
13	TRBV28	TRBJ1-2	ASSLVQGANYGYT
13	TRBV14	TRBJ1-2	ASSGNRDGNYGYT
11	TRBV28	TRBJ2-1	ASMDGPYNEQF
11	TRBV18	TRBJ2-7	ASSPGAGYEQY
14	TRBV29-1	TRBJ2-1	SVEGWASGNYNEQF
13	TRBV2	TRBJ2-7	ASSGGQVFGNEQY
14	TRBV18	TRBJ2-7	ASSTLSGRPAYEQY
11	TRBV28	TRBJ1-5	ASQRRGNQPQH
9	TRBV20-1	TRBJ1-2	SAGRGYGYT
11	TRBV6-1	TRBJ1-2	ASSPITGYGYT
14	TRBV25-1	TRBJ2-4	ASSEYTALMSNIQY
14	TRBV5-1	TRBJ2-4	ASSLGQTLAKNIQY
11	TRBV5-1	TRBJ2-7	ASSLEWRAKQY
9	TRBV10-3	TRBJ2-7	ASSELYEQY
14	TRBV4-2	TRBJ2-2	ASSQVAGDLAGELF
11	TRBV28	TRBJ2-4	ASSLPRGDIQY
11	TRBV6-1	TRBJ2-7	ASSVGSAYEQY
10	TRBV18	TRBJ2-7	ASSSGFYEQY
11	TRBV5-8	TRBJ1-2	ASSRQTNYGYT
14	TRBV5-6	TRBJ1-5	ASRANGQGASEPQH
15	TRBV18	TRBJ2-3	ASSGPRTSGRGDTQY
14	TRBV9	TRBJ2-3	ASSLGVRRSTDTQY
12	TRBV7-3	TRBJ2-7	ASSARQGSLEQY
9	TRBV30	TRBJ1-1	AWGRGTEAF
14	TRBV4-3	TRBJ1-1	ASSQRTGQGNTEAF
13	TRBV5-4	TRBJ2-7	ASSLAGQGGYEQY
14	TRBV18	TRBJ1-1	ASSPQPRTLDTEAF
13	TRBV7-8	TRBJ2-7	ASSLGRTSSYEQY
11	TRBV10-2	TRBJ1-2	ASSRGGDYGYT
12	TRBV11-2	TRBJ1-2	ASSLSRQNYGYT
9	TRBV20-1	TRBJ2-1	SARATDEQF
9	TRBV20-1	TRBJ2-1	SASKYNEQF
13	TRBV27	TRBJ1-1	ASSPNRGQDTEAF
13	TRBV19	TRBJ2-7	ASSGETSGSYEQY
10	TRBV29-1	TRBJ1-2	SVGGSRYGYT
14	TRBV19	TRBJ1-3	ASRGTEKFSGNTIY
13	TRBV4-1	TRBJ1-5	ASSSYRDDNQPQH
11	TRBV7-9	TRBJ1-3	ASRKSSGNTIY
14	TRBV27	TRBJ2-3	ASSLRVNRGTDTQY
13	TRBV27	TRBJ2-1	ASSPQAGGMGEQF
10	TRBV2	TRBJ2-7	ASIGIGYEQY
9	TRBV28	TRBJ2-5	ASNKEGTQY
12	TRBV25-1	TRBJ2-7	ASSEQGTPYEQY
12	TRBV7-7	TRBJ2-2	ASSLVLNTGELF
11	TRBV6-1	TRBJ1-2	ASSRAGNYGYT
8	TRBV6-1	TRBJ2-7	ASSLHEQY
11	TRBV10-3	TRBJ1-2	AISESGGYGYT
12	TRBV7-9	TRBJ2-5	ASSLTQGEETQY
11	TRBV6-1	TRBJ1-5	ASSELQDQPQH
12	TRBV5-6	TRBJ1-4	ASATGPTNEKLF
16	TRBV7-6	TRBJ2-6	ASSLVPTGISGANVLT
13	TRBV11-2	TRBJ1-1	ASSPGAILNTEAF
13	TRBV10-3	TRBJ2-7	AISDYTGGRYEQY